Below, one T cell receptor (beta chain) is given with its context. Its antigen is not known. Each CDR3 protein is one row after TCRdb ran MiXCR on the RT-PCR reads. The profile shows approximately 500,000 distinct CDR3 sequences, approximately 15% of them singletons. The source of the sample is a study of response to subunit inactivated influenza vaccine. Study results and caveats: Authors suggested each seasonal flu vaccination may recruit only limited numbers of new T cells.

Sequencing was performed on PBMCs from blood, taken about 12 days after vaccination. The TCR sequence derives from a man in his fifties or sixties who received an inactivated influenza vaccine.

CDR3 residues: CASSQGVRTGELFF. Written as DNA, the CDR3 is TGTGCCAGCAGCCAAGGGGTTAGGACCGGGGAGCTGTTTTTT. The J gene is TRBJ2-2, the V gene TRBV7-2, with D possibly TRBD1 on 5 matching bases. The V end was cut by 5 bases, the J end by 5 bases, with 12 bases between. Germline CDR1 reads SGHTA; CDR2 reads FQGNSA. The CDR3 totals 14 residues.